This T cell receptor beta chain is drawn from a study of T cells in Graves' hyperthyroidism and ophthalmopathy. Trimming removed 7 bases at V and 2 bases at J, with 11 bases between. The length of the CDR3 is 14 residues. The V gene's germline CDR1 is MNHNS and CDR2 SASEGT. TCR beta CDR3 regions were amplified from RNA. A first-round RT-PCR of the TCR CDR3 used the HTBI primer set. From the multiplex PCR reads, TCRdb called clonotypes with MiXCR, one entry per CDR3 protein. Here the sample spans roughly 640,000 distinct CDR3 sequences, around 15% being singletons. The sequence derives from a woman between 40 and 55 years old with Graves' ophthalmopathy. Source material: blood. This sequence joins TRBV6-1 and TRBJ2-2, with D tentatively TRBD2 (6 bases). The CDR3: CASKGGVNTGELFF. In nucleotides, the CDR3 is TGTGCCAGCAAGGGCGGGGTTAACACCGGGGAGCTGTTTTTT.